Below, 9 T cell receptor beta chains from the same sample are listed, as sequenced in a study of cytomegalovirus exposure and HLA in healthy donors. With 60 Vbeta and 13 Jbeta primers, the PCR was carried out. TCRdb keeps only in-frame clones here, not all; method: immunoSEQ multiplex PCR. The sample includes about 93,000 clones, around 77% of them seen just once. Sequencing was carried out using PBMCs. These receptors were collected from a man aged 25 to 40 in good health and CMV-seronegative.

V is TRBV9 and J is TRBJ2-3; D might be TRBD1 (5 bases). CDR3 length: 16 amino acids. Trimming stripped 3 bases from V and 5 bases from J, with 19 bases between. CDR1 is SGDLS, CDR2 YYNGEE, per germline. As DNA, the CDR3 is TGTGCCAGCAGCGCACCCTCGGGCAGGGTGGAAGATACGCAGTATTTT. Translation gives CASSAPSGRVEDTQYF.

This clone showed up just a few times. The chain couples TRBV12-5 to TRBJ2-2; TRBD1 aligns across 7 bases. V trimming: 6 bases; J trimming: 5 bases; junction bases outside the gene matches: 12. There are 16 residues in the CDR3. The germline V gene encodes CDR1 LGHNT and CDR2 FRNRAP. CDR3 coding DNA: TGTGCTAGTGGCTCTCCTGACAGGGTCTGGACCGGGGAGCTGTTTTTT. It codes for CASGSPDRVWTGELFF.

This chain joins TRBV19 and TRBJ1-5; D is uncertain. V was trimmed by 1 base and J by 0 bases, leaving 13 bases between them. Germline CDR1 and CDR2: LNHDA and SQIVND (reference sequence). This CDR3 spans 17 amino acids. In nucleotides, the CDR3 is TGTGCCAGTAGTATAGGAAGGGTCGGGAGTAGCAATCAGCCCCAGCATTTT. Translated: CASSIGRVGSSNQPQHF. Supplemented by reference TRBV19 and TRBJ1-5, the full variable domain reads DGGITQSPKYLFRKEGQNVTLSCEQNLNHDAMYWYRQDPGQGLRLIYYSQIVNDFQKGDIAEGYSVSREKKESFPLTVTSAQKNPTAFYLCASSIGRVGSSNQPQHFGDGTRLSIL.

The rearrangement uses TRBV6-1 and TRBJ2-5, with TRBD2 identical over 14 bases. The CDR3 length is 17 residues. Germline V CDR1 and CDR2: MNHNS, SASEGT. V trimming: 1 base; J trimming: 3 bases; junction bases outside the gene matches: 4. This chain's CDR3 is CASSEVGGLAGEETQYF. In DNA, the CDR3 is TGTGCCAGCAGTGAAGTAGGGGGACTAGCGGGAGAAGAGACCCAGTACTTC.

This clone was recorded a few times. V gene TRBV5-1 combines with J gene TRBJ1-1; 7 nucleotides agree with TRBD1. With V trimmed by 0 bases and J by 10 bases, 12 bases remained unmatched. Germline V CDR1 and CDR2: SGHRS, YFSETQ. The length of the CDR3 is 15 residues. DNA of the CDR3: TGCGCCAGCAGCTTGGGAGACGGCAGGGGGGAGAGAGCTTTCTTT. Translated: CASSLGDGRGERAFF.

The chain combines TRBV7-2 with TRBJ1-5, with 9 positions matching TRBD1. This CDR3 is 16 amino acids long. Germline V gives CDR1 SGHTA, CDR2 FQGNSA. Losses at the gene ends were 5 bases for V and 0 bases for J; bases not matched to a gene: 5. CDR3 nucleotide sequence: TGTGCCAGCAGCCCCGGGACAGGGTATAGCAATCAGCCCCAGCATTTT. It translates to CASSPGTGYSNQPQHF. The whole variable domain, filled in from reference TRBV7-2 and TRBJ1-5, reads GAGVSQSPSNKVTEKGKDVELRCDPISGHTALYWYRQSLGQGLEFLIYFQGNSAPDKSGLPSDRFSAERTGGSVSTLTIQRTQQEDSAVYLCASSPGTGYSNQPQHFGDGTRLSIL.

The gene calls are TRBV11-2 and TRBJ2-2; TRBD1 agrees at 7 bases. The length of the CDR3 is 17 residues. The J segment lost 4 bases and the V segment lost 6 bases, leaving 14 bases of the junction unmatched. Germline V lookup: CDR1 SGHAT, CDR2 FQNNGV. The CDR3 DNA follows: TGTGCCAGCAGGCGGACAGGAGGTATCAGGGGCACCGGGGAGCTGTTTTTT. This codes for CASRRTGGIRGTGELFF.

The chain combines TRBV7-2 with TRBJ2-1, with TRBD2 identical over 7 bases. The germline V gene encodes CDR1 SGHTA and CDR2 FQGNSA. The V and J ends lost 1 base and 0 bases, in that order; junction bases with no gene match: 3. The CDR3 loop spans 16 amino acids. DNA for the CDR3: TGTGCCAGCAGCTTAGGAGCGGGACGCTCCTACAATGAGCAGTTCTTC. Translation: CASSLGAGRSYNEQFF.

V and J are TRBV20-1 and TRBJ1-2; 8 bases align to TRBD1. V lost 8 bases to trimming and J lost 6 bases; unmatched junction nucleotides: 5. Germline V gives CDR1 DFQATT, CDR2 SNEGSKA (reference sequence). This CDR3 has 11 amino acids. CDR3 loop: CSTRQGNGYTF. CDR3 DNA: TGCAGTACCAGACAGGGGAATGGCTACACCTTC.